Shown below are 6 T cell receptor beta chains from a single sample sequenced in a study of T cell responses to AZD1222 COVID-19 vaccine. Here immunoSEQ multiplex PCR was the method, and the copy in TCRdb shows in-frame clones only, minus some. The sample yields 130,000 to 150,000 clones, 80% to 90% seen once. Sequenced here: peripheral blood, sampled on day 0 of AZD1222 vaccination. These receptors came from an adult in good health.

The chain links TRBV19 to TRBJ2-7; D not certain. From germline, CDR1 is LNHDA and CDR2 SQIVND (reference sequence). CDR3 length: 14 residues. V was trimmed by 7 bases and J by 0 bases, leaving 13 bases between them. The CDR3 DNA is TGTGCCAGTACCGAGGACCGGAGCTCCTACGAGCAGTACTTC. It encodes CASTEDRSSYEQYF.

This clone was observed a few times. The rearrangement links TRBV3-1 (or the pseudogene TRBV3-2) to TRBJ2-7; the D call may be TRBD1 or TRBD2 (5 bases each). CDR3 length equals 15 residues. The V gene's germline CDR1 is LGHDT and CDR2 YNNKEL (reference sequence). Trimming stripped 1 base from V and 3 bases from J, with 13 bases between. Written as DNA, the CDR3 is TGTGCCAGCAGCCAAGGAGGGCAGGGTCACTACGAGCAGTACTTC. Translation gives CASSQGGQGHYEQYF.

The chain is built from TRBV7-2 and TRBJ1-4, with 10 nucleotides matching TRBD1. CDR3 length: 15 amino acids. After removal of 5 bases from V and 8 bases from J, the junction contained 8 bases not matched to a gene. In germline, CDR1 is SGHTA, CDR2 FQGNSA. CDR3 in amino acids: CASSLAGTGEEKLFF. The CDR3 DNA sequence: TGTGCCAGCAGCCTTGCCGGGACAGGGGAAGAAAAACTGTTTTTT. Full variable domain (missing parts from reference TRBV7-2 and TRBJ1-4): GAGVSQSPSNKVTEKGKDVELRCDPISGHTALYWYRQSLGQGLEFLIYFQGNSAPDKSGLPSDRFSAERTGGSVSTLTIQRTQQEDSAVYLCASSLAGTGEEKLFFGSGTQLSVL.

This clone has only one observation. J is TRBJ2-5 and V is TRBV18; the D gene is possibly TRBD2 (6 bases). Germline V gives CDR1 KGHSH, CDR2 LQKENI. This CDR3 is built from 14 residues. V lost 4 bases, J lost 0 bases, and 9 bases lay in between. This chain's CDR3 is CASSLAGNQETQYF. The CDR3 region has the DNA TGTGCCAGCTCACTCGCGGGGAACCAAGAGACCCAGTACTTC.

The rearrangement uses TRBV18 and TRBJ1-5; D uncertain. Germline V CDR1 and CDR2: KGHSH, LQKENI. V was clipped by 2 bases and J by 2 bases, with 13 bases between them. The CDR3 has 16 amino acids. This chain's CDR3 is CASSPAGSSGNQPQHF. In DNA form, the CDR3 reads TGTGCCAGCTCACCAGCGGGGAGCTCGGGCAATCAGCCCCAGCATTTT.

This chain connects TRBV6-5 to TRBJ1-1; 9 bases agree with TRBD1. This CDR3 is 14 amino acids long. Germline loops: CDR1 MNHEY, CDR2 SVGAGI. Unmatched junction bases numbered 7, after V lost 10 bases and J lost 1 base. The CDR3 bases are TGTGCCACCGACGAACAGGGGGCGAACACTGAAGCTTTCTTT. This encodes CATDEQGANTEAFF.